This section outlines one T cell receptor beta chain sequence together with its context. Per germline, CDR1 SGHTA and CDR2 FQGNSA. The ends were cut back, 5 bases at V and 7 bases at J, with 21 bases in the middle. The CDR3 is 16 residues long. This specimen comes from a study of blood T cell repertoires in COVID-19. Using immunoSEQ multiplex PCR, the repertoire was profiled, and TCRdb retains in-frame clones only, with some absent. The sample includes 250,000 to 350,000 clones, roughly 85% of them seen just once. Sequencing was performed on PBMCs or T cells enriched from blood (not recorded which). The TCR sequence derives from a woman between 45 and 65 years old who had recovered from COVID-19. The V and J genes are TRBV7-2 and TRBJ1-5; D remains unclear. CDR3 DNA: TGTGCCAGCAGCCCATATGGTAGGCGAACGGGGCAGCCCCAGCATTTT. It encodes CASSPYGRRTGQPQHF.